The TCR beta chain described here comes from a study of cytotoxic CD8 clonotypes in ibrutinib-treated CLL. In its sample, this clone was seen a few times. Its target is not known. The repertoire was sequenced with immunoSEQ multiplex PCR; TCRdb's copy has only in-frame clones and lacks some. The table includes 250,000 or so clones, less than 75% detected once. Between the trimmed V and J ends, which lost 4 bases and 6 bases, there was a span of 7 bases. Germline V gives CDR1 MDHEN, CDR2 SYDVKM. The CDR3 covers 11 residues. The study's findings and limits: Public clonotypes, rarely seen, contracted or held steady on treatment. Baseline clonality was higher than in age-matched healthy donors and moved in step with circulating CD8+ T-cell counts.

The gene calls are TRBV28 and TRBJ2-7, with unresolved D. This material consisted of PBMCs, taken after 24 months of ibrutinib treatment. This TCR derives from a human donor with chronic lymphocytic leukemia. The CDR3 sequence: CASSSPREQYF. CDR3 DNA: TGTGCCAGCAGTTCCCCACGCGAGCAGTACTTC.